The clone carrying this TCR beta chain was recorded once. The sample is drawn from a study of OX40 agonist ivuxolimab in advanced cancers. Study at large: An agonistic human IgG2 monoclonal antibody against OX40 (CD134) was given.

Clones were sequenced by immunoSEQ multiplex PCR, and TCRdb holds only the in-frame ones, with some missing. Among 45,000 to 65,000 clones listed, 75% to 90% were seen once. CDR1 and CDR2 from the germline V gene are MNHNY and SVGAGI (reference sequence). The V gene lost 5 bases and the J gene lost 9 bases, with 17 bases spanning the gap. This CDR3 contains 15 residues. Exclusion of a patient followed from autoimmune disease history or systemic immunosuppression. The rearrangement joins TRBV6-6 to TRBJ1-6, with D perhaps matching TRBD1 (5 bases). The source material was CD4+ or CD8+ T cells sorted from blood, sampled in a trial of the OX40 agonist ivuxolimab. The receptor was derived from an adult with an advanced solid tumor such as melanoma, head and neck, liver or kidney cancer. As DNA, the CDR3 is TGTGCCAGCAGTATCGGGGCAGCCGGAGGTTCACCCCTCCACTTT. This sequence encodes CASSIGAAGGSPLHF.